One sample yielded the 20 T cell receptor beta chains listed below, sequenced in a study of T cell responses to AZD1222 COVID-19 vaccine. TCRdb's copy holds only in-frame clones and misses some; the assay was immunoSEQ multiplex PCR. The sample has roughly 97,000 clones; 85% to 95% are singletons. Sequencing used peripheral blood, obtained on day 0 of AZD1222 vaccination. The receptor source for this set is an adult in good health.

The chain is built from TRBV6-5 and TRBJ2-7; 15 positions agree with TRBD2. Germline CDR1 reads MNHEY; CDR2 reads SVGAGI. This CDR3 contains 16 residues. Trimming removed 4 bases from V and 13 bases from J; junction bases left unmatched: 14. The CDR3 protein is CASSSRYAGTSGRHYF. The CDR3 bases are TGTGCCAGCAGTTCACGATACGCCGGGACTAGCGGGAGGCACTACTTC.

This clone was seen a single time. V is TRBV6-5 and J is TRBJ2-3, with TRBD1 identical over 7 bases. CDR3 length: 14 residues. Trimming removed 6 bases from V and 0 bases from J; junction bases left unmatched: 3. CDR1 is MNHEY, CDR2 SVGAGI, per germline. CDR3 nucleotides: TGTGCCAGCAGCCGGGACAGAAGCACAGATACGCAGTATTTT. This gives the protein CASSRDRSTDTQYF.

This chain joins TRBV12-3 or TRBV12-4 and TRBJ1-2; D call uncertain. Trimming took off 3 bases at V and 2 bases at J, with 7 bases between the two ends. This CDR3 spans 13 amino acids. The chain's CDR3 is CASSLQVNYGYTF. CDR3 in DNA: TGTGCCAGCAGTTTGCAGGTCAACTATGGCTACACCTTC.

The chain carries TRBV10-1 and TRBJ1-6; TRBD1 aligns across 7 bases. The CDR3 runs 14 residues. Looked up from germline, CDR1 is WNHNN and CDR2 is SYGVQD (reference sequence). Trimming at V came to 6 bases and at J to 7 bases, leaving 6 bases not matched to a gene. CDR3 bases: TGCGCCAGCAGCCCGACAGGGATGAATTCACCCCTCCACTTT. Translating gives CASSPTGMNSPLHF.

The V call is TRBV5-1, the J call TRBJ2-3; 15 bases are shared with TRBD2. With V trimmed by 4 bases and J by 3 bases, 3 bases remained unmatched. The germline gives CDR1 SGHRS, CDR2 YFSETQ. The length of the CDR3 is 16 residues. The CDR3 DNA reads TGCGCCAGCAGCAGAGGACTAGCGGGGGGGACAGATACGCAGTATTTT. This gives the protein CASSRGLAGGTDTQYF.

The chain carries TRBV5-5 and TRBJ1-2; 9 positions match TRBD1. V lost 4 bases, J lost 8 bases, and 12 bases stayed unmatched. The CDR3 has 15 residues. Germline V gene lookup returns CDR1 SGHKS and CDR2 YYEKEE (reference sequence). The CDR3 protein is CASSTTGTGTWGYTF. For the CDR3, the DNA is TGTGCCAGCAGCACCACCGGGACAGGGACCTGGGGCTACACCTTC. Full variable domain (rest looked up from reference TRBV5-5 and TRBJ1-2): DAGVTQSPTHLIKTRGQQVTLRCSPISGHKSVSWYQQVLGQGPQFIFQYYEKEERGRGNFPDRFSARQFPNYSSELNVNALLLGDSALYLCASSTTGTGTWGYTFGSGTRLTVV.

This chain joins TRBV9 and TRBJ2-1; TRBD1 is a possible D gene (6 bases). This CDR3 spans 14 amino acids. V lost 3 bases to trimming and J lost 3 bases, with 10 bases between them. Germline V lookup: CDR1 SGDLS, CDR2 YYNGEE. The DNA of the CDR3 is TGTGCCAGCAGCGCCGGGACAAACTACAATGAGCAGTTCTTC. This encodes CASSAGTNYNEQFF. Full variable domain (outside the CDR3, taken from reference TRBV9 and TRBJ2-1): DSGVTQTPKHLITATGQRVTLRCSPRSGDLSVYWYQQSLDQGLQFLIQYYNGEERAKGNILERFSAQQFPDLHSELNLSSLELGDSALYFCASSAGTNYNEQFFGPGTRLTVL.

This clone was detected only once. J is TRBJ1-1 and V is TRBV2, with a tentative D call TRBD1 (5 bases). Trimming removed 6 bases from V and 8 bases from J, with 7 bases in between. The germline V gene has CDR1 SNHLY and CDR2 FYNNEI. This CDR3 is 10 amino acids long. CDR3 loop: CASRGTEAFF. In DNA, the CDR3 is TGTGCCAGCAGGGGGACCGAAGCTTTCTTT.

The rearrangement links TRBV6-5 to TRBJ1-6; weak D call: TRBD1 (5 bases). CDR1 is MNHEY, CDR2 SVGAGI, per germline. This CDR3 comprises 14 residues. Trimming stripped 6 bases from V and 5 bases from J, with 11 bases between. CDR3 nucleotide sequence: TGTGCCAGCAGCAAGGGGTCCCATAATTCACCCCTCCACTTT. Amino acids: CASSKGSHNSPLHF.

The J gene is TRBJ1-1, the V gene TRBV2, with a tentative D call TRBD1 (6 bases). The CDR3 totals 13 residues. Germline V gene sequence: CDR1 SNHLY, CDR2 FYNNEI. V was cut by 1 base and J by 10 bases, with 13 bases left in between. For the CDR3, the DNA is TGTGCCAGCAGTGAAGTGGGGGGGCTGAGAGCTTTCTTT. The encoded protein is CASSEVGGLRAFF.

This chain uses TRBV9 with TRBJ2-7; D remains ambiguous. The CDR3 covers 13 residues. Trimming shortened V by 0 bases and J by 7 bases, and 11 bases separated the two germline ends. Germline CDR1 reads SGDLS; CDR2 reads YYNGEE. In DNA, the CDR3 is TGTGCCAGCAGCGTAGCTGACGTGGGGGAGCAGTACTTC. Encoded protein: CASSVADVGEQYF.

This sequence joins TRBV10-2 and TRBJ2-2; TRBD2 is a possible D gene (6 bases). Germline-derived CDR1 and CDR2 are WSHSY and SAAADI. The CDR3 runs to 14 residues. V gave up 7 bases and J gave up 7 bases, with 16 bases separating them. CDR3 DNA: TGCGCCAGCAAGGGGACTTATCAGATCGGGGAGCTGTTTTTT. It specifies CASKGTYQIGELFF.

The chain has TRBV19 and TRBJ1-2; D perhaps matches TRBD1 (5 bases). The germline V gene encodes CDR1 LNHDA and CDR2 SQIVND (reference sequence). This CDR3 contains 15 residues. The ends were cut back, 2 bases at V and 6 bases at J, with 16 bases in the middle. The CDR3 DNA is TGTGCCAGTAGTATATCTACCGGGACCATCCATGGCTACACCTTC. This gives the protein CASSISTGTIHGYTF.

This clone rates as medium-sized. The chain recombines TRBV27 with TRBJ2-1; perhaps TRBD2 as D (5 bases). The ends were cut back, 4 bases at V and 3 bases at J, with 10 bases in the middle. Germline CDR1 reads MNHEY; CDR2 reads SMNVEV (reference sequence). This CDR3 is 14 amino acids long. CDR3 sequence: CASSYRGSYNEQFF. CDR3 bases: TGTGCCAGCAGTTACCGTGGGAGCTACAATGAGCAGTTCTTC.

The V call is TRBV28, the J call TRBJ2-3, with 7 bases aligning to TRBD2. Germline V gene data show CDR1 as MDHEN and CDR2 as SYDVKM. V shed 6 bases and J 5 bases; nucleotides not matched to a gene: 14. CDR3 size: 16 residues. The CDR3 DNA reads TGTGCCAGCAGCTGGCTTACGGGGGGTAGAAAAGATACGCAGTATTTT. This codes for CASSWLTGGRKDTQYF.

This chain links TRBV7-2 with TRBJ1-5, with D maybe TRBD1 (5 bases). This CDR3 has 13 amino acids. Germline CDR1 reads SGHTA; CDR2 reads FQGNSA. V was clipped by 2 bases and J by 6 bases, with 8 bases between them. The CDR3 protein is CASSLSGSQPQHF. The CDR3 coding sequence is TGTGCCAGCAGCTTATCAGGGAGTCAGCCCCAGCATTTT.

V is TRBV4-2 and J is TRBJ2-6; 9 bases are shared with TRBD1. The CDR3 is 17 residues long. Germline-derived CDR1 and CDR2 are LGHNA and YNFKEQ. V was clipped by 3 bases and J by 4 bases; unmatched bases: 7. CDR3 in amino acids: CASSQAGQGYGANVLTF. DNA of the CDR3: TGTGCCAGCAGCCAGGCCGGACAGGGGTACGGGGCCAACGTCCTGACTTTC.

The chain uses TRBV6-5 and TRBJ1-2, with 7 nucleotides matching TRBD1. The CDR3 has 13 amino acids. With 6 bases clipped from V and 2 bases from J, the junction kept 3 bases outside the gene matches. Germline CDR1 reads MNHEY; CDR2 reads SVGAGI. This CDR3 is CASRGQLNYGYTF. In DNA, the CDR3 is TGTGCCAGCAGGGGACAGCTCAACTATGGCTACACCTTC.

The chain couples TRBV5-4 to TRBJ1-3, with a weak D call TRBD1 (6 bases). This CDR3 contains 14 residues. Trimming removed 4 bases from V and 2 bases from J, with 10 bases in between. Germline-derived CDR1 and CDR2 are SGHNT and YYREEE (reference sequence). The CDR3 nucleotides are TGTGCCAGCAGCCCCGGGGGGCCTGGAAACACCATATATTTT. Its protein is CASSPGGPGNTIYF.

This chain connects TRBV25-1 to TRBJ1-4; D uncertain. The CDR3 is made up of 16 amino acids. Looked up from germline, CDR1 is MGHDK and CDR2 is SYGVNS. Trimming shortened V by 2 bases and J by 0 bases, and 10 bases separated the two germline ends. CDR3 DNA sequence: TGTGCCAGCAGTGAAGTGGGCCCTGCAACTAATGAAAAACTGTTTTTT. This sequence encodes CASSEVGPATNEKLFF.